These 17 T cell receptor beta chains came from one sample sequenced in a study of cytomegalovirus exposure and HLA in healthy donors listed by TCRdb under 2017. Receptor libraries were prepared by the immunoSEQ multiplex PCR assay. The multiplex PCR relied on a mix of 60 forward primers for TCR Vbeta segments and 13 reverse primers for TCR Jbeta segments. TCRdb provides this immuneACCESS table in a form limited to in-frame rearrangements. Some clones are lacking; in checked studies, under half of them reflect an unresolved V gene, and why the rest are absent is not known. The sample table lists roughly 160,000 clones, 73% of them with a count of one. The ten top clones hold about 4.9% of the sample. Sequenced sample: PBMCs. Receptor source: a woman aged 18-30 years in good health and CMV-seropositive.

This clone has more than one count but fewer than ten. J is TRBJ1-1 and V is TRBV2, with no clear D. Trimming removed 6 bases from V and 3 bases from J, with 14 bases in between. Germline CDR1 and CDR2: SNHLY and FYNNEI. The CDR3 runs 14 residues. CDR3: CASRRVDAHTEAFF. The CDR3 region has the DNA TGTGCCAGCAGGAGGGTGGACGCTCACACTGAAGCTTTCTTT. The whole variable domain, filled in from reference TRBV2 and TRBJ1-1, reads EPEVTQTPSHQVTQMGQEVILRCVPISNHLYFYWYRQILGQKVEFLVSFYNNEISEKSEIFDDQFSVERPDGSNFTLKIRSTKLEDSAMYFCASRRVDAHTEAFFGQGTRLTVV.

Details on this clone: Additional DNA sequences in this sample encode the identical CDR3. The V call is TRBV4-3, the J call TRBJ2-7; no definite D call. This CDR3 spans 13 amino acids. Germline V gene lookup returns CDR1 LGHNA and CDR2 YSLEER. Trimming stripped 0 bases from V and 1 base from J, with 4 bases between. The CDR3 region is CASSQDRSYEQYF. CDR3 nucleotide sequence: TGCGCCAGCAGCCAAGACAGGTCCTACGAGCAGTACTTC.

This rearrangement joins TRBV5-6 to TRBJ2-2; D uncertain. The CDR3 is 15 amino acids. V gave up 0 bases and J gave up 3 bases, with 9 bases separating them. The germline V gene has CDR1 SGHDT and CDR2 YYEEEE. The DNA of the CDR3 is TGTGCCAGCAGCTTGGGATACCAGTACACCGGGGAGCTGTTTTTT. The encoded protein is CASSLGYQYTGELFF. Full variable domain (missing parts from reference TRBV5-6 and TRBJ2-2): DAGVTQSPTHLIKTRGQQVTLRCSPKSGHDTVSWYQQALGQGPQFIFQYYEEEERQRGNFPDRFSGHQFPNYSSELNVNALLLGDSALYLCASSLGYQYTGELFFGEGSRLTVL.

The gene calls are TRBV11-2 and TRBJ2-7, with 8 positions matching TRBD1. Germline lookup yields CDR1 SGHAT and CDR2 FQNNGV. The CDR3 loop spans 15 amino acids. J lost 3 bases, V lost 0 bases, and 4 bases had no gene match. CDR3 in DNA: TGTGCCAGCAGCTTAGAAAGGACAGGGAGCTACGAGCAGTACTTC. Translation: CASSLERTGSYEQYF.

The CDR3 spells CASSFTGGTEAFF. The CDR3 DNA is TGTGCCAGCAGCTTTACAGGGGGCACTGAAGCTTTCTTT. This chain uses TRBV7-6 with TRBJ1-1; the match to TRBD1 covers 8 bases. Germline lookup yields CDR1 SGHVS and CDR2 FNYEAQ. J was trimmed by 4 bases and V by 3 bases; bases with no gene match: 1. CDR3 length: 13 residues. Drawing the rest from reference TRBV7-6 and TRBJ1-1, the complete variable domain is GAGVSQSPRYKVTKRGQDVALRCDPISGHVSLYWYRQALGQGPEFLTYFNYEAQQDKSGLPNDRFSAERPEGSISTLTIQRTEQRDSAMYRCASSFTGGTEAFFGQGTRLTVV.

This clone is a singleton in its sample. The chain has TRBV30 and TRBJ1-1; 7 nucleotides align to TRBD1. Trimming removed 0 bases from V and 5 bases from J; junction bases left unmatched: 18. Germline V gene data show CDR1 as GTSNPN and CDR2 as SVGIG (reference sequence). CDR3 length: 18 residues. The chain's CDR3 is CAWSVPLATGETGTEAFF. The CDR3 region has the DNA TGTGCCTGGAGTGTACCGTTGGCCACAGGGGAAACCGGGACTGAAGCTTTCTTT.

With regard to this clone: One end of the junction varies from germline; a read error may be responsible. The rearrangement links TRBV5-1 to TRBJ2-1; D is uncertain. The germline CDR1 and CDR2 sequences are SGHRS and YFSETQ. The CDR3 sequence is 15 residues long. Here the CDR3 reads CASNLVLSSYNEQFF. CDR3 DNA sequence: TGCGCCAGCAACTTGGTACTGTCCTCTTACAATGAGCAGTTCTTC.

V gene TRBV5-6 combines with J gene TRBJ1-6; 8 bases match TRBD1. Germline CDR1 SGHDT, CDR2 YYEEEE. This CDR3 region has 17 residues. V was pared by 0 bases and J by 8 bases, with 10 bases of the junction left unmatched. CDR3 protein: CASSLVSGRGQDSPLHF. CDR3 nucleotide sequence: TGTGCCAGCAGCTTGGTATCCGGCAGGGGGCAAGATTCACCCCTCCACTTT.

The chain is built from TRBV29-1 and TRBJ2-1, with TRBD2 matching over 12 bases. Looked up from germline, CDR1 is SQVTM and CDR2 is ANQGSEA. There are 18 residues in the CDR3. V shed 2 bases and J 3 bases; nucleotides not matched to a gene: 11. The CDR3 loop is CSVEKPQGGLAGYNEQFF. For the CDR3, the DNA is TGCAGCGTTGAAAAGCCCCAGGGGGGACTAGCGGGCTACAATGAGCAGTTCTTC.

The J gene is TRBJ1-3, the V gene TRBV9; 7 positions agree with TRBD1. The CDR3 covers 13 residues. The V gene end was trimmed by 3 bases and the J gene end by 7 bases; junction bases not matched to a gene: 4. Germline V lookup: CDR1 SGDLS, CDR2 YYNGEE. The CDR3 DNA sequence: TGTGCCAGCAGCGCGGGACAGTTGAACACCATATATTTT. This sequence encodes CASSAGQLNTIYF.

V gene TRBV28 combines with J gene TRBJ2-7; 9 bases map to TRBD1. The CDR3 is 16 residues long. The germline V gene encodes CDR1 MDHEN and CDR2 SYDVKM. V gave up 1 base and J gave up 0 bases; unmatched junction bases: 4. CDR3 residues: CASSLLTGGSSYEQYF. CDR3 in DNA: TGTGCCAGCAGTTTATTGACAGGGGGAAGCTCCTACGAGCAGTACTTC.

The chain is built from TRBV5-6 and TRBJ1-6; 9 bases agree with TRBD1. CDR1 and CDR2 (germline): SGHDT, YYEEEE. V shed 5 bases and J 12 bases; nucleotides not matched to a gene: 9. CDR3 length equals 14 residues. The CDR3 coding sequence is TGTGCCAGCAGTCCGGGACAGGGTTCAGTACCCCTCCACTTT. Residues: CASSPGQGSVPLHF.

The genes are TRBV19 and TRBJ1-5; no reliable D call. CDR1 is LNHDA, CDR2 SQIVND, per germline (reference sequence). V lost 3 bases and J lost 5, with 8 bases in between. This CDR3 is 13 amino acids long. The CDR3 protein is CASSIKTDQPQHF. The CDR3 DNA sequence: TGTGCCAGTAGTATCAAAACGGATCAGCCCCAGCATTTT.

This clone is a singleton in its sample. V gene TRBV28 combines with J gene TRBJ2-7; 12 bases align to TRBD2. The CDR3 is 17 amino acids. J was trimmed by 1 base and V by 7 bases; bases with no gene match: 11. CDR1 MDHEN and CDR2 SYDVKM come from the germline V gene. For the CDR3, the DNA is TGTGCCAGCATGGGGACGACTAGCGGGGGCCATTCCTACGAGCAGTACTTC. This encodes CASMGTTSGGHSYEQYF.

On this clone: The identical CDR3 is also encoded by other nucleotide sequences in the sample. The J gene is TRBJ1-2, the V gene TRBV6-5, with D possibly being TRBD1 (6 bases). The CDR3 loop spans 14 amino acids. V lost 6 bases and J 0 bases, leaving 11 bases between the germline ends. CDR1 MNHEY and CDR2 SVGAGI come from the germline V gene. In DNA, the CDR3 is TGTGCCAGCAGACCGACAGGAGCTAACTATGGCTACACCTTC. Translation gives CASRPTGANYGYTF.

CDR3 bases: TGTGCCAGCAGTTTCGCTAGTTTAAGCAATCAGCCCCAGCATTTT. This codes for CASSFASLSNQPQHF. The chain carries TRBV27 and TRBJ1-5; D uncertain. The V end lost 3 bases, the J end lost 1 base, and 10 bases lay between the germline ends. The CDR3 is 15 amino acids. The germline gives CDR1 MNHEY, CDR2 SMNVEV (reference sequence).

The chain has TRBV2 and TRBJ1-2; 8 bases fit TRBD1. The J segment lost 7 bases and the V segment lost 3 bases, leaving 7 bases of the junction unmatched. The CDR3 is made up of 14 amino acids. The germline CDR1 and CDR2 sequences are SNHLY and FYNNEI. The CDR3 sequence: CASSDAGGASGYTF. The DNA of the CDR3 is TGTGCCAGCAGTGATGCAGGGGGCGCCAGTGGCTACACCTTC.